The 32 T cell receptor beta chains reported below all come from one sample, sequenced in a study of T cell responses to AZD1222 COVID-19 vaccine. This table comes from immunoSEQ multiplex PCR, and its TCRdb copy is limited to in-frame clones, with some not included. The profile shows tens of thousands of clones, about 85% of them singletons. Source: peripheral blood, taken 28 days after the second AZD1222 dose. Receptors were obtained from an adult who received the AZD1222 COVID-19 vaccine.

The V call is TRBV19, the J call TRBJ2-7; D is perhaps TRBD1 (6 bases). V lost 5 bases, J lost 2 bases, and 10 bases lay in between. The CDR3 is made up of 13 amino acids. Germline V lookup: CDR1 LNHDA, CDR2 SQIVND (reference sequence). The CDR3 nucleotides read TGTGCCAGTAGTTCCGGACAGACCTACGAGCAGTACTTC. This codes for CASSSGQTYEQYF.

CDR3 residues: CSVEAGEGQSAYEQYF. CDR3 sequence (DNA): TGCAGCGTTGAGGCCGGCGAGGGACAATCGGCCTACGAGCAGTACTTC. V and J are TRBV29-1 and TRBJ2-7; TRBD1 is a possible D gene (6 bases). This CDR3 contains 16 residues. V was cut by 3 bases and J by 2 bases, with 20 bases left in between. Germline V gene sequence: CDR1 SQVTM, CDR2 ANQGSEA.

This clone was found a few times. V is TRBV5-4 and J is TRBJ1-1; TRBD1 agrees at 12 bases. Germline V gene sequence: CDR1 SGHNT, CDR2 YYREEE (reference sequence). This CDR3 spans 18 amino acids. After removal of 0 bases from V and 3 bases from J, the junction contained 9 bases not matched to a gene. CDR3 nucleotides: TGTGCCAGCAGCTTGGGAGGGACAGGGGGCGTTCGTTACACTGAAGCTTTCTTT. Protein: CASSLGGTGGVRYTEAFF.

This rearrangement joins TRBV28 to TRBJ2-1; D uncertain. Germline V CDR1 and CDR2: MDHEN, SYDVKM. This CDR3 has 12 amino acids. Trimming pared 6 bases from V and 2 bases from J, leaving 5 bases between. CDR3 amino acids: CASSSPYNEQFF. DNA for the CDR3: TGTGCCAGCAGCTCCCCCTACAATGAGCAGTTCTTC.

The gene calls are TRBV28 and TRBJ1-4, with 9 bases matching TRBD1. Germline trimming cut 6 bases from V and 6 bases from J; bases unmatched to any gene: 8. The germline gives CDR1 MDHEN, CDR2 SYDVKM. This CDR3 is 15 amino acids long. The CDR3: CASRYHGDRDEKLFF. The CDR3 DNA follows: TGTGCCAGCAGGTACCATGGGGACAGGGATGAAAAACTGTTTTTT.

The chain has TRBV4-1 and TRBJ1-6; tentative D call: TRBD1 (6 bases). CDR3 length: 20 residues. Germline V lookup: CDR1 MGHRA, CDR2 YSYEKL. Trimming removed 1 base from V and 4 bases from J, with 23 bases in between. The CDR3 loop reads CASSQVPFGSSGAYNSPLHF. As DNA, the CDR3 is TGCGCCAGCAGCCAAGTTCCGTTTGGTAGTTCAGGGGCTTATAATTCACCCCTCCACTTT.

The V call is TRBV4-1, the J call TRBJ1-2, with D possibly being TRBD1 (6 bases). The CDR3 spans 15 residues. Trimming shortened V by 2 bases and J by 1 base, and 11 bases separated the two germline ends. Germline V gene data show CDR1 as MGHRA and CDR2 as YSYEKL. CDR3 in DNA: TGCGCCAGCAGCCAAACCGGGACACTTAACTATGGCTACACCTTC. Translated: CASSQTGTLNYGYTF.

The V gene is TRBV14, the J gene TRBJ2-5, with TRBD2 matching 8 bases. The CDR3 is 17 residues long. CDR1 SGHDN and CDR2 FVKESK come from the germline V gene. The ends lost 0 bases at V and 3 bases at J; junction bases unmatched: 9. The CDR3 DNA sequence: TGTGCCAGCAGCCAAGAGTGGAGCGGGAGATGGAAAGAGACCCAGTACTTC. This encodes CASSQEWSGRWKETQYF.

V and J are TRBV7-2 and TRBJ1-5, with D unclear. The CDR3 is 13 amino acids. Germline assignment: CDR1 SGHTA and CDR2 FQGNSA. Deletions cut 3 bases from V and 4 bases from J, with 7 bases between. CDR3 DNA: TGTGCCAGCAGCTTGCAGAGGAATCAGCCCCAGCATTTT. Translated, it gives CASSLQRNQPQHF.

This rearrangement joins TRBV2 to TRBJ1-6; 7 nucleotides line up with TRBD1. CDR1 and CDR2 (germline): SNHLY, FYNNEI. The CDR3 runs to 17 residues. V trimming: 6 bases; J trimming: 0 bases; junction bases outside the gene matches: 8. Written as DNA, the CDR3 is TGTGCCAGCAGGATTGACAGGGACAGCTCCTATAATTCACCCCTCCACTTT. Translated, it gives CASRIDRDSSYNSPLHF.

This clone showed up just once. This sequence joins TRBV6-1 and TRBJ2-3; D may be TRBD1 (6 bases). The V end lost 3 bases, the J end lost 0 bases, and 10 bases lay between the germline ends. Germline V gene sequence: CDR1 MNHNS, CDR2 SASEGT. This CDR3 has 15 amino acids. The chain's CDR3 is CASSDTGSSTDTQYF. The CDR3 DNA reads TGTGCCAGCAGTGATACAGGGTCGAGCACAGATACGCAGTATTTT.

The J gene is TRBJ2-7, the V gene TRBV2; a possible D gene is TRBD2 (6 bases). CDR1 SNHLY and CDR2 FYNNEI come from the germline V gene. Trimming left V 7 bases short and J 6 bases short, with 16 bases between. The CDR3 sequence is 13 residues long. The CDR3 region has the DNA TGTGCCAGCATCGAGCGGGTTCTCGGCGAGCAGTACTTC. Translation gives CASIERVLGEQYF.

The chain couples TRBV27 to TRBJ2-1; the D gene could be TRBD1 or TRBD2 (5 bases each). CDR1 and CDR2 (germline): MNHEY, SMNVEV (reference sequence). The V and J ends lost 6 bases and 8 bases respectively, with 14 bases between them. This CDR3 is 13 amino acids long. This CDR3 reads CASRGVAIHEQFF. CDR3 nucleotide sequence: TGTGCCAGCAGGGGGGTTGCGATCCATGAGCAGTTCTTC.

J is TRBJ2-2 and V is TRBV19; D remains ambiguous. The CDR3 has 13 residues. The ends were cut back, 1 base at V and 0 bases at J, with 0 bases in the middle. Germline V gives CDR1 LNHDA, CDR2 SQIVND (reference sequence). This chain's CDR3 is CASSIANTGELFF. The CDR3 bases are TGTGCCAGTAGTATAGCGAACACCGGGGAGCTGTTTTTT.

V is TRBV2 and J is TRBJ2-7; 9 bases agree with TRBD1. Germline values: CDR1 SNHLY, CDR2 FYNNEI. The junction had 5 bases not matched to a gene; V was cut back by 5 bases and J by 0 bases. The length of the CDR3 is 15 residues. Written as DNA, the CDR3 is TGTGCCAGCAGTTGGGGACAGGGCACCTCCTACGAGCAGTACTTC. Translated, it gives CASSWGQGTSYEQYF.

The chain has TRBV28 and TRBJ1-5; TRBD1 aligns across 9 bases. CDR1 MDHEN and CDR2 SYDVKM come from the germline V gene. The CDR3 runs to 16 residues. Trimming cost V 6 bases and J 1 base; bases outside gene matches: 7. CDR3 region: CASSYGTGNSNQPQHF. The CDR3 nucleotides are TGTGCCAGCAGCTACGGGACAGGGAACAGCAATCAGCCCCAGCATTTT.

V and J are TRBV9 and TRBJ2-7, with TRBD2 matching 8 bases. CDR3 size: 15 residues. Germline V gene lookup returns CDR1 SGDLS and CDR2 YYNGEE. Trimming cost V 4 bases and J 2 bases; bases outside gene matches: 8. CDR3 sequence: CASSSTSGNAYEQYF. The CDR3 nucleotides are TGTGCCAGCAGCTCCACTAGCGGCAATGCCTACGAGCAGTACTTC. The full variable domain, with the rest looked up from reference TRBV9 and TRBJ2-7, is DSGVTQTPKHLITATGQRVTLRCSPRSGDLSVYWYQQSLDQGLQFLIQYYNGEERAKGNILERFSAQQFPDLHSELNLSSLELGDSALYFCASSSTSGNAYEQYFGPGTRLTVT.

This clone was detected a few times. This sequence joins TRBV2 and TRBJ2-1, with a weak D call TRBD1 (6 bases). Trimming stripped 7 bases from V and 7 bases from J, with 8 bases between. This CDR3 spans 11 amino acids. CDR1 is SNHLY, CDR2 FYNNEI, per germline. The CDR3 bases are TGTGCCAGCAACCAGGGGAATGAGCAGTTCTTC. Its translation: CASNQGNEQFF.

This chain uses TRBV5-1 with TRBJ2-7; TRBD2 aligns across 8 bases. Trimming at V came to 6 bases and at J to 7 bases, leaving 9 bases not matched to a gene. The CDR3 loop spans 13 amino acids. Germline V gene data show CDR1 as SGHRS and CDR2 as YFSETQ. The CDR3 DNA follows: TGCGCCAGCACGTCCACCCCGGGGGGGGAGCAGTACTTC. Protein: CASTSTPGGEQYF. Using reference TRBV5-1 and TRBJ2-7 for the parts outside the CDR3, the full variable domain is KAGVTQTPRYLIKTRGQQVTLSCSPISGHRSVSWYQQTPGQGLQFLFEYFSETQRNKGNFPGRFSGRQFSNSRSEMNVSTLELGDSALYLCASTSTPGGEQYFGPGTRLTVT.

The chain combines TRBV7-2 with TRBJ2-7; TRBD1 matches 7 bases. J gave up 2 bases and V 2 bases, and 6 bases lay outside the gene matches. CDR1 and CDR2 (germline): SGHTA, FQGNSA. The CDR3 totals 15 residues. The CDR3 region has the DNA TGTGCCAGCAGCTTACACGGGACAGCTACCTACGAGCAGTACTTC. Encoded protein: CASSLHGTATYEQYF.

The gene calls are TRBV2 and TRBJ2-6, with a weak D call TRBD2 (5 bases). This CDR3 comprises 16 residues. Per the germline V gene, CDR1 is SNHLY and CDR2 is FYNNEI. Deletions cut 6 bases from V and 0 bases from J, with 12 bases between. CDR3 sequence (DNA): TGTGCCAGCAGCCGGACGGGAAGCTCTGGGGCCAACGTCCTGACTTTC. Encoded protein: CASSRTGSSGANVLTF.

The rearrangement uses TRBV7-6 and TRBJ2-2, with D uncertain. From germline, CDR1 is SGHVS and CDR2 FNYEAQ. The CDR3 consists of 13 residues. V was pared by 2 bases and J by 6 bases, with 7 bases between. The CDR3 DNA is TGTGCCAGCAGCTTAATGTCGGCCGGGGAGCTGTTTTTT. Translation: CASSLMSAGELFF. Using reference TRBV7-6 and TRBJ2-2 for the parts outside the CDR3, the full variable domain is GAGVSQSPRYKVTKRGQDVALRCDPISGHVSLYWYRQALGQGPEFLTYFNYEAQQDKSGLPNDRFSAERPEGSISTLTIQRTEQRDSAMYRCASSLMSAGELFFGEGSRLTVL.

The rearrangement uses TRBV7-2 and TRBJ1-6; D unclear. The CDR3 has 16 residues. The V and J ends lost 5 bases and 2 bases respectively, with 13 bases between them. The germline V gene has CDR1 SGHTA and CDR2 FQGNSA. The CDR3, as DNA: TGTGCCAGCAGCCGGACGGCACAAACCTATAATTCACCCCTCCACTTT. This encodes CASSRTAQTYNSPLHF.

The chain uses TRBV24-1 and TRBJ1-5; 7 bases are shared with TRBD1. This CDR3 region has 17 residues. Trimming at V came to 1 base and at J to 8 bases, leaving 13 bases not matched to a gene. CDR1 and CDR2 from the germline V gene are KGHDR and SFDVKD. Written as DNA, the CDR3 is TGTGCCACCAGTGATTTAGACAGGGATCGGCCGAAAGAGCCCCAGCATTTT. Its translation: CATSDLDRDRPKEPQHF.

V is TRBV18 and J is TRBJ2-1; TRBD2 is a possible D gene (6 bases). The CDR3 extends over 16 amino acids. The V gene's germline CDR1 is KGHSH and CDR2 LQKENI. Trimming pared 0 bases from V and 6 bases from J, leaving 15 bases between. Here the CDR3 DNA reads TGTGCCAGCTCACCACCGTTGGGCGGGGCCGCCAATGAGCAGTTCTTC. Translating it yields CASSPPLGGAANEQFF.

The gene calls are TRBV6-1 and TRBJ2-7; TRBD2 might be the D (6 bases). The CDR3 totals 15 residues. V lost 3 bases and J 2 bases, leaving 14 bases between the germline ends. Germline assignment: CDR1 MNHNS and CDR2 SASEGT. The CDR3, as DNA: TGTGCCAGCAGTGAGATCGGGACTTCAACCTACGAGCAGTACTTC. Protein sequence: CASSEIGTSTYEQYF.

This clone was picked up a small number of times. The genes are TRBV28 and TRBJ1-6; 10 bases agree with TRBD1. CDR1 and CDR2 (germline): MDHEN, SYDVKM. The CDR3 runs 15 residues. V was clipped by 5 bases and J by 6 bases; unmatched bases: 4. DNA of the CDR3: TGTGCCAGCAGTCTGGGACAGGGGAGTAATTCACCCCTCCACTTT. As protein: CASSLGQGSNSPLHF.

This clone turned up a few times. V and J are TRBV25-1 and TRBJ2-1; 9 nucleotides line up with TRBD2. CDR1 and CDR2 (germline): MGHDK, SYGVNS. V lost 0 bases to trimming and J lost 5 bases; unmatched junction nucleotides: 5. The CDR3 has 16 amino acids. CDR3 nucleotides: TGTGCCAGCAGTGAATATGGCGGGAGGGGCCACAATGAGCAGTTCTTC. This codes for CASSEYGGRGHNEQFF.

This clone was detected only once. The chain combines TRBV18 with TRBJ2-3, with 10 positions matching TRBD2. J was trimmed by 6 bases and V by 0 bases; bases with no gene match: 3. The CDR3 extends over 15 amino acids. Germline CDR1 KGHSH, CDR2 LQKENI. The CDR3 bases are TGTGCCAGCTCACCACCGAGTAGCGGGAGGGATACGCAGTATTTT. This sequence encodes CASSPPSSGRDTQYF.

This clone was recorded only once. V gene TRBV10-2 combines with J gene TRBJ1-2; tentatively, D is TRBD1 (6 bases). The germline CDR1 and CDR2 sequences are WSHSY and SAAADI. This CDR3 has 13 amino acids. The V end lost 3 bases, the J end lost 7 bases, and 12 bases lay between the germline ends. This CDR3 is CASSEQGEVGYTF. The CDR3 nucleotides are TGCGCCAGCAGTGAACAGGGAGAAGTTGGCTACACCTTC.

The chain combines TRBV9 with TRBJ2-3, with D maybe TRBD2 (6 bases). Germline-derived CDR1 and CDR2 are SGDLS and YYNGEE. The CDR3 extends over 14 amino acids. V lost 4 bases and J 1 base, leaving 10 bases between the germline ends. CDR3 in amino acids: CASSKPGGTDTQYF. CDR3 nucleotide sequence: TGTGCCAGCAGCAAACCGGGAGGCACAGATACGCAGTATTTT.

The rearrangement uses TRBV5-1 and TRBJ2-1, with 11 bases matching TRBD1. Per the germline V gene, CDR1 is SGHRS and CDR2 is YFSETQ. This CDR3 spans 14 amino acids. Trimming cost V 4 bases and J 6 bases; bases outside gene matches: 3. The CDR3 nucleotides are TGCGCCAGCAGCCAAGGGACAGGGGGCAATGAGCAGTTCTTC. This encodes CASSQGTGGNEQFF.